This TCR beta chain came from a study of CD8 T cells in ankylosing spondylitis. Study-wide results and caveats: Blood from ankylosing spondylitis patients appeared to carry a characteristic roughly eight-variant TCR beta motif. Disease-linked clones reportedly concentrated significantly in matched ankylosing spondylitis synovial fluid.

In germline, CDR1 is MGHRA, CDR2 YSYEKL. Trimming removed 0 bases at V and 3 bases at J, with 12 bases between. CDR3 length: 15 residues. One entry per CDR3 protein, called by TCRdb with MiXCR from the 5' RACE reads. The sample records 200,000 to 250,000 distinct CDR3 sequences, approximately 20% being singletons. This clonotype was observed a few times. Its target is unknown. The TCR was taken from a male donor with ankylosing spondylitis. This chain links TRBV4-1 with TRBJ2-7; D assignment may be TRBD1 or TRBD2 (5 bases each). Sequencing used blood, either unsorted or a sorted T cell fraction (not recorded which). The CDR3 DNA follows: TGCGCCAGCAGCCAAGAAGGCAGGGACCACTACGAGCAGTACTTC. Protein product: CASSQEGRDHYEQYF.